This T cell receptor (beta chain) was documented in a study of blood T cell repertoires in COVID-19. Whole-study context: Italy, Spain and the United States were the sources of the convalescent and acute COVID-19 samples.

This clone was seen more than once but under ten times. Generated by immunoSEQ multiplex PCR, the TCRdb table keeps only in-frame clones and is missing some. The data hold some 270,000 clones, with 70% to 90% observed a single time. Participants had their cohort set by participant-reported clinical history. CDR3 length equals 16 residues. The V and J genes are TRBV21-1 and TRBJ2-3; the D call TRBD1 from the table was never checked on the DNA. TRBV21-1 is designated a pseudogene. The sequencing input was PBMCs or T cells enriched from blood (not recorded which). The receptor was isolated from a woman between 45 and 65 years old with acute COVID-19. CDR3 amino acids: CASKGSGESSTDTQYF. The CDR3 coding sequence is TGTGCCAGCAAAGGATCAGGGGAGTCTAGCACAGATACGCAGTATTTT.